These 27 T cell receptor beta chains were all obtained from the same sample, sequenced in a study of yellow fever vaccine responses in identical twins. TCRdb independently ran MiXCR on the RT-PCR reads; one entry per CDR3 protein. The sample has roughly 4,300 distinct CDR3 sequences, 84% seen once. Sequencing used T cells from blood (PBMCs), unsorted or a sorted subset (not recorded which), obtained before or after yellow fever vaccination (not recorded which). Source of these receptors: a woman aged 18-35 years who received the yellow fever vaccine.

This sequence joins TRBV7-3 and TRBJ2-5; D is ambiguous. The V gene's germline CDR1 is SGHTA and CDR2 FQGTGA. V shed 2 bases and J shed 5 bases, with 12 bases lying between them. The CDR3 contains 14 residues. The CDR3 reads CASSLYDRSETQYF. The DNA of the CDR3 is TGTGCCAGCAGCTTATATGATAGAAGCGAGACCCAGTACTTC.

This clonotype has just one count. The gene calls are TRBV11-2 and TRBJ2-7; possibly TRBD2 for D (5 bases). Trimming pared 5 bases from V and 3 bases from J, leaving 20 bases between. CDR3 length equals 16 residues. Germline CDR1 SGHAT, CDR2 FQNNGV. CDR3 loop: CASSHSLAAAGYEQYF. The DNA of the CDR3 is TGTGCCAGCAGCCACTCCCTAGCCGCAGCCGGCTACGAGCAGTACTTC.

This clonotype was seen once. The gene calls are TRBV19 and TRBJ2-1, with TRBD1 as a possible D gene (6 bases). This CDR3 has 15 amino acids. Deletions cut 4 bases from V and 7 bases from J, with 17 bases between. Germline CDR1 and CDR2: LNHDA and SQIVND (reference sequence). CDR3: CASSSRDTSGNEQFF. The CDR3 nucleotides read TGTGCCAGTAGTAGCCGGGACACCTCGGGGAATGAGCAGTTCTTC.

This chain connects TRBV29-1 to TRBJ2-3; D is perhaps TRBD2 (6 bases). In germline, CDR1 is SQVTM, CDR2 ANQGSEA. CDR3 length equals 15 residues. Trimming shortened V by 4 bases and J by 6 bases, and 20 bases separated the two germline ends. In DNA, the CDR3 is TGCAGCGTTGTTGGGGGACTCCTCCCTGGGGATACGCAGTATTTT. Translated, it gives CSVVGGLLPGDTQYF.

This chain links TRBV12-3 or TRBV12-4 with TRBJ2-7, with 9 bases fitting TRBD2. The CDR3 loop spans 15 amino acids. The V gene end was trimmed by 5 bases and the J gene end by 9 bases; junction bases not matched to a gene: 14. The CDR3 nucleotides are TGTGCCAGCAGTCAACCCGGGACTAGCCTACGGGGGCAGTACTTC. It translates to CASSQPGTSLRGQYF.

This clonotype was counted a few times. DNA for the CDR3: TGTGCCAGCAGCTTAGGGTCTCAGCCCCAGCATTTT. Encoded protein: CASSLGSQPQHF. V usage is TRBV7-9 and J usage is TRBJ1-5; D remains ambiguous. This CDR3 is 12 amino acids long. V was cut by 1 base and J by 6 bases, with 4 bases left in between. CDR1 SEHNR and CDR2 FQNEAQ come from the germline V gene (reference sequence).

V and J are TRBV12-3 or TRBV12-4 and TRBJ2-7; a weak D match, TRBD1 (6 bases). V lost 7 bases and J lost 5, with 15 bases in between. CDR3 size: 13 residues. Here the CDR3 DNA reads TGTGCCAGCAAAGAAGTAGCAGGGGACGAGCAGTACTTC. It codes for CASKEVAGDEQYF.

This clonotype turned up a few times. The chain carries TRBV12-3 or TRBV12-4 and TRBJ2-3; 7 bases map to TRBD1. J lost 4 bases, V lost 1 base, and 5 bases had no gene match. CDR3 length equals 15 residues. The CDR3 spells CASSLGQGAADTQYF. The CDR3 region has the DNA TGTGCCAGCAGTTTAGGACAGGGAGCGGCAGATACGCAGTATTTT.

In DNA, the CDR3 is TGTGCCAGCAGCGTAGTGGGTAGTGGCTCCTACAATGAGCAGTTCTTC. Protein sequence: CASSVVGSGSYNEQFF. V usage is TRBV9 and J usage is TRBJ2-1; D is unresolved. The germline V gene has CDR1 SGDLS and CDR2 YYNGEE. The CDR3 is made up of 16 amino acids. Trimming removed 0 bases from V and 0 bases from J, with 10 bases in between.

CDR3 amino acids: CSAREMGRQETQYF. As DNA, the CDR3 is TGCAGTGCTAGAGAAATGGGCAGACAAGAGACCCAGTACTTC. The rearrangement uses TRBV20-1 and TRBJ2-5; D gene unclear. The CDR3 totals 14 residues. CDR1 and CDR2 from the germline V gene are DFQATT and SNEGSKA (reference sequence). V was pared by 0 bases and J by 2 bases, with 10 bases between.

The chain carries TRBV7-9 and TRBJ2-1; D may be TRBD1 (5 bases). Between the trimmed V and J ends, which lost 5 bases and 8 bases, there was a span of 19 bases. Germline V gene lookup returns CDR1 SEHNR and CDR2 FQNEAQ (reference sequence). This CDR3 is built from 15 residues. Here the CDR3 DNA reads TGTGCCAGCAGCCAGCCCTGGGCAGGGCCCGATGAGCAGTTCTTC. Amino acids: CASSQPWAGPDEQFF. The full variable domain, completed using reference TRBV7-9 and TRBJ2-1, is DTGVSQNPRHKITKRGQNVTFRCDPISEHNRLYWYRQTLGQGPEFLTYFQNEAQLEKSRLLSDRFSAERPKGSFSTLEIQRTEQGDSAMYLCASSQPWAGPDEQFFGPGTRLTVL.

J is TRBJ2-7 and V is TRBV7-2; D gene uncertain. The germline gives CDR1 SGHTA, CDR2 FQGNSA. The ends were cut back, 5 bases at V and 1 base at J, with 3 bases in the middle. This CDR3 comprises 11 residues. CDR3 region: CASSPSYEQYF. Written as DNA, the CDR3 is TGTGCCAGCAGCCCATCCTACGAGCAGTACTTC. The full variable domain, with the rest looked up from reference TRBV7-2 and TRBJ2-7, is GAGVSQSPSNKVTEKGKDVELRCDPISGHTALYWYRQSLGQGLEFLIYFQGNSAPDKSGLPSDRFSAERTGGSVSTLTIQRTQQEDSAVYLCASSPSYEQYFGPGTRLTVT.

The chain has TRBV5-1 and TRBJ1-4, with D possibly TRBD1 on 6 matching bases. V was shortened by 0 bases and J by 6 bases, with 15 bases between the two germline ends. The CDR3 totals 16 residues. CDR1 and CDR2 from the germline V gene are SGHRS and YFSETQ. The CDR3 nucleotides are TGCGCCAGCAGCTTGGGGGCGAGACAGGAGGATGAAAAACTGTTTTTT. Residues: CASSLGARQEDEKLFF.

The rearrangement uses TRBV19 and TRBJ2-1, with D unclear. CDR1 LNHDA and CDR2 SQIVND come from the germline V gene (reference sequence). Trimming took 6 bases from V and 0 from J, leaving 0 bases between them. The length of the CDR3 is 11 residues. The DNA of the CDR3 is TGTGCCAGTAGCTCCTACAATGAGCAGTTCTTC. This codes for CASSSYNEQFF.

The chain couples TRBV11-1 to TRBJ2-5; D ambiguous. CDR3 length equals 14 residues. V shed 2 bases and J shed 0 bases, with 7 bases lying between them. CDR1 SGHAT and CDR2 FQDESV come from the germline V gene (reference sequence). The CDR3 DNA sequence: TGTGCCAGCAGCTTATTTGCCGACCAAGAGACCCAGTACTTC. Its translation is CASSLFADQETQYF. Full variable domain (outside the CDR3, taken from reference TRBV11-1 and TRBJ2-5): EAEVAQSPRYKITEKSQAVAFWCDPISGHATLYWYRQILGQGPELLVQFQDESVVDDSQLPKDRFSAERLKGVDSTLKIQPAELGDSAMYLCASSLFADQETQYFGPGTRLLVL.

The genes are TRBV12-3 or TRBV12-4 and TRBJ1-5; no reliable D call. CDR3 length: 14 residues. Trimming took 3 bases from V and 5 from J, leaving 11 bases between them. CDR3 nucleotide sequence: TGTGCCAGCAGTTTCTTCAGGCTTGATCAGCCCCAGCATTTT. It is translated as CASSFFRLDQPQHF.

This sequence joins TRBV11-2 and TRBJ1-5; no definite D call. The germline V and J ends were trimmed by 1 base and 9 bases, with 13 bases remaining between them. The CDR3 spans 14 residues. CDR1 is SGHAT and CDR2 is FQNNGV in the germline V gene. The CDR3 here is CASSLGAIDPPQHF. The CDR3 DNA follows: TGTGCCAGCAGCTTAGGGGCGATTGATCCGCCCCAGCATTTT.

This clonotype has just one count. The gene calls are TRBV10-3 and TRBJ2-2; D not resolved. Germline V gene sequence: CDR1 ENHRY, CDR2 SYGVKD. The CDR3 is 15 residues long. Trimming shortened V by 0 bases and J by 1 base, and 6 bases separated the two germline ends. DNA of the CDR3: TGTGCCATCAGTGAGTCAAAGGGGAACACCGGGGAGCTGTTTTTT. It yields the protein CAISESKGNTGELFF.

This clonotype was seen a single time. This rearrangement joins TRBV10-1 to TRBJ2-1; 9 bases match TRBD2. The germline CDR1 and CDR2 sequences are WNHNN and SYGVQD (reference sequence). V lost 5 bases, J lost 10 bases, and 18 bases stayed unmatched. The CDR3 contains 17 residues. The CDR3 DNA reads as TGCGCCAGCAGTAAACACCCGAAATGGACTAGCGCCTTGGAGCAGTTCTTC. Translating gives CASSKHPKWTSALEQFF.

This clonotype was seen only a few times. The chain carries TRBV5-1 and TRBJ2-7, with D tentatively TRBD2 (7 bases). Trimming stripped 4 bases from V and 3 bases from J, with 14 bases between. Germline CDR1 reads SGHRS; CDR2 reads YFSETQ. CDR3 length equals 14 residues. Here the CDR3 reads CASSAAGAHYEQYF. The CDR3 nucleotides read TGCGCCAGCAGCGCGGCGGGGGCCCACTACGAGCAGTACTTC.

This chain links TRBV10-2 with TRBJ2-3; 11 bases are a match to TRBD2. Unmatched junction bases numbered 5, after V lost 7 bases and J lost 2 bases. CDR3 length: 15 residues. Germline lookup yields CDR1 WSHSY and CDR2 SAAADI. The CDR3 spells CASTLTSGDTDTQYF. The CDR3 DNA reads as TGCGCCAGCACCCTGACTAGCGGGGACACAGATACGCAGTATTTT.

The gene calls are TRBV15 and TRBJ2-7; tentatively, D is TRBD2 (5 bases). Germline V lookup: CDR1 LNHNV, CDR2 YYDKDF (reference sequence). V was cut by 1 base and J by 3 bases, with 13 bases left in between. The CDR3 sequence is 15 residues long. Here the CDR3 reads CATSRVGGSGYEQYF. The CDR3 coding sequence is TGTGCCACCAGCAGAGTGGGTGGGAGCGGCTACGAGCAGTACTTC.

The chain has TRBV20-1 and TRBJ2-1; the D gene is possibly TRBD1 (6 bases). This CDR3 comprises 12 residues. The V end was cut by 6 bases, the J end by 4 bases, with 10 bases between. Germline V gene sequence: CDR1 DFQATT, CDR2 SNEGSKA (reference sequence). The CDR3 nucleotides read TGCAGTGCCGGTGACAGGTACAATGAGCAGTTCTTC. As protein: CSAGDRYNEQFF.

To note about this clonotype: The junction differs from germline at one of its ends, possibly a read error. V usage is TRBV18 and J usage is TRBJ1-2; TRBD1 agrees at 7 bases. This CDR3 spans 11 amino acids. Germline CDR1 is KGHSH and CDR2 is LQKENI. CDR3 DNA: TGTGCCAGCTCACCATCTACAGGGGTGGTCTTC. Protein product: CASSPSTGVVF.

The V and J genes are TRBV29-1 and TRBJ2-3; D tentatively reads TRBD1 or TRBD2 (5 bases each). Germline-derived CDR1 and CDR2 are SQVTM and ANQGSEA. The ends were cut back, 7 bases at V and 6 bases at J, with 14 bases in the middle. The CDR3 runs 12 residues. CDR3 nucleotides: TGCAGCGAACGGACTGGGGCCGATACGCAGTATTTT. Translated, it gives CSERTGADTQYF.

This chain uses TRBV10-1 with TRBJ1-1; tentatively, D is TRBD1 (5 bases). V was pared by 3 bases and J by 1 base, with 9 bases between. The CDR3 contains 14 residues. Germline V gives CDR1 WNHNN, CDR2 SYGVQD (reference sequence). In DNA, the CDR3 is TGCGCCAGCAGTGACCCAGGGAGGAACACTGAAGCTTTCTTT. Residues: CASSDPGRNTEAFF.

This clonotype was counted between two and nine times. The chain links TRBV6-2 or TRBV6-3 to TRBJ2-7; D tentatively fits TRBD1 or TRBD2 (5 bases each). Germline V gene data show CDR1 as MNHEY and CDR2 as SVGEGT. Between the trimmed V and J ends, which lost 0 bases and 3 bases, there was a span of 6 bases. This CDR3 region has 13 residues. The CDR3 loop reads CASSYSRGYEQYF. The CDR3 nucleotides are TGTGCCAGCAGTTACTCGAGGGGCTACGAGCAGTACTTC.